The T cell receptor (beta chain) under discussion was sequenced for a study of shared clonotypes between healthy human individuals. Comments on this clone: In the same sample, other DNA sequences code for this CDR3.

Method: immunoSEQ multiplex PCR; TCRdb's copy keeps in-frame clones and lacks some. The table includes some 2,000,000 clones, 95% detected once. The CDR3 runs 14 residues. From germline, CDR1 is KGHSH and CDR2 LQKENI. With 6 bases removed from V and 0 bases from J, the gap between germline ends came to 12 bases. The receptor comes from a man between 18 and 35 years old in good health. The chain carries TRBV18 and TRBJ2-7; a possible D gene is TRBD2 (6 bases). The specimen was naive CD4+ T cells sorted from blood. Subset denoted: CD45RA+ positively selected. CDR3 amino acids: CASSPNGGSYEQYF. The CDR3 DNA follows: TGTGCCAGCTCGCCCAACGGGGGCTCCTACGAGCAGTACTTC.